This TCR beta chain was sequenced for a study of T cells in Graves' hyperthyroidism and ophthalmopathy. Amplified TCR beta CDR3 regions came from RNA transcripts. The primer set for the first-round RT-PCR of the TCR CDR3 was HTBI. TCRdb redid the calling of the multiplex PCR reads with MiXCR, one entry per CDR3 protein. The sample records 600,000 to 650,000 distinct CDR3 sequences, around 15% being singletons. This clonotype came up many times. Uncontrolled infection, other autoimmune disease, pregnancy or lactation barred patients from enrollment. Diagnoses rested on clinical symptoms, serum thyroxine and TRAb, thyroid ultrasound and orbital computed tomography. Trimming stripped 6 bases from V and 2 bases from J, with 13 bases between. The CDR3 totals 14 residues. Germline CDR1 LGHDT, CDR2 YNNKEL (reference sequence).

The J gene is TRBJ2-5, the V gene TRBV3-1; D may be TRBD1 or TRBD2 (5 bases each). The sequencing input was blood. The sequence derives from a woman in her thirties with Graves' hyperthyroidism. CDR3 sequence (DNA): TGTGCCAGCAGACCCGGGACCGATCAAGAGACCCAGTACTTC. Its protein is CASRPGTDQETQYF.